These T cell receptor beta chains were read from a single sample in a study of T cell changes during pregnancy in multiple sclerosis. This table comes from immunoSEQ multiplex PCR, and its TCRdb copy is limited to in-frame clones, with some not included. Among 30,000 to 40,000 clones listed, about nine tenths were seen once. The sequencing here drew on CD8+ T cells from peripheral blood mononuclear cells, taken in the first trimester of pregnancy. Receptors were obtained from a female donor with multiple sclerosis, enrolled in a pregnancy study. CDR3s leave out the opening cysteine and the closing phenylalanine or tryptophan.

cdr3_length: 13; j_call: -; v_call: TRBV11-2; cdr3_aa: ASSPTGDTTYEQY
cdr3_length: 12; j_call: TRBJ1-4; v_call: TRBV4-1; cdr3_aa: ASRIRQGWEKLF
cdr3_length: 13; j_call: TRBJ2-7; v_call: TRBV7-9; cdr3_aa: ASSRPTSGLYEQY
cdr3_length: 13; j_call: TRBJ1-2; v_call: TRBV5-6; cdr3_aa: ASSLATAGPVGYT
cdr3_length: 16; j_call: TRBJ2-1; v_call: TRBV7-9; cdr3_aa: ASSPIGTADSSYNEQF
cdr3_length: 11; j_call: TRBJ2-7; v_call: TRBV7-6; cdr3_aa: ASSSQSGREQY
cdr3_length: 12; j_call: TRBJ1-4; v_call: TRBV27; cdr3_aa: ASSRMGGNEKLF
cdr3_length: 14; j_call: TRBJ2-3; v_call: TRBV13; cdr3_aa: ASSQRLAEYTDTQY
cdr3_length: 14; j_call: TRBJ1-1; v_call: TRBV5-6; cdr3_aa: ASSPGQGVRNTEAF
cdr3_length: 11; j_call: TRBJ2-7; v_call: TRBV5-4; cdr3_aa: ASSGTDSYEQY
cdr3_length: 13; j_call: TRBJ1-2; v_call: TRBV10-2; cdr3_aa: ASSESTEGAYGYT
cdr3_length: 10; j_call: TRBJ1-1; v_call: TRBV30; cdr3_aa: AWSTLRREAF
cdr3_length: 17; j_call: TRBJ2-7; v_call: TRBV5-1; cdr3_aa: ASSVGPAGVREVAYEQY
cdr3_length: 11; j_call: TRBJ1-2; v_call: TRBV2; cdr3_aa: ASSEAGGSGYT
cdr3_length: 10; j_call: TRBJ1-2; v_call: TRBV6-1; cdr3_aa: ASSTHNYGYT
cdr3_length: 11; j_call: TRBJ2-7; v_call: TRBV5-1; cdr3_aa: ASSLVRFYEQY
cdr3_length: 11; j_call: TRBJ1-5; v_call: TRBV7-3; cdr3_aa: ASSTGPNQPQH
cdr3_length: 13; j_call: TRBJ1-1; v_call: TRBV6-5; cdr3_aa: ASSYKSGMNTEAF
cdr3_length: 16; j_call: TRBJ2-3; v_call: TRBV23-1; cdr3_aa: ASSPTSGRAISTDTQY
cdr3_length: 10; j_call: TRBJ2-5; v_call: TRBV19; cdr3_aa: ATPPGQETQY
cdr3_length: 17; j_call: TRBJ2-3; v_call: TRBV4-2; cdr3_aa: ASSQTGTSGSLSTDTQY
cdr3_length: 12; j_call: TRBJ1-1; v_call: TRBV5-1; cdr3_aa: ASPLTGLNTEAF
cdr3_length: 14; j_call: TRBJ2-1; v_call: TRBV29-1; cdr3_aa: SVAPSSGSFYNEQF
cdr3_length: 12; j_call: TRBJ2-7; v_call: TRBV6-5; cdr3_aa: ASSYGAGTYEQY
cdr3_length: 14; j_call: TRBJ2-5; v_call: TRBV5-4; cdr3_aa: ASSLGSGQGRETQY
cdr3_length: 12; j_call: TRBJ2-5; v_call: TRBV4-1; cdr3_aa: ASSPLDYQETQY
cdr3_length: 13; j_call: TRBJ2-5; v_call: TRBV4-3; cdr3_aa: ASSQDGAGVETQY
cdr3_length: 13; j_call: TRBJ2-7; v_call: TRBV28; cdr3_aa: ASLPQTGIAYEQY
cdr3_length: 12; j_call: TRBJ2-1; v_call: TRBV7-9; cdr3_aa: ASSLNPPGNEQF
cdr3_length: 14; j_call: TRBJ2-1; v_call: TRBV18; cdr3_aa: ASSPPSGSSYNEQF
cdr3_length: 15; j_call: TRBJ2-5; v_call: TRBV10-1; cdr3_aa: ASSEGLAGNAGETQY
cdr3_length: 13; j_call: TRBJ2-7; v_call: TRBV27; cdr3_aa: ASTDTGTGINEQY
cdr3_length: 15; j_call: TRBJ2-5; v_call: TRBV7-9; cdr3_aa: ASSLGRLAGFQETQY
cdr3_length: 17; j_call: TRBJ2-2; v_call: TRBV28; cdr3_aa: ASSFPGPSGGGNTGELF
cdr3_length: 12; j_call: TRBJ1-2; v_call: TRBV19; cdr3_aa: ASSPAIDNYGYT
cdr3_length: 14; j_call: TRBJ2-7; v_call: TRBV5-6; cdr3_aa: ASSLEAGGPRDEQY
cdr3_length: 15; j_call: TRBJ2-1; v_call: TRBV4-1; cdr3_aa: ASSQESTLAVANEQF
cdr3_length: 14; j_call: TRBJ2-1; v_call: TRBV4-1; cdr3_aa: ASSQVKLFSYNEQF
cdr3_length: 14; j_call: TRBJ2-1; v_call: TRBV6-5; cdr3_aa: ASSYQGLKSYNEQF
cdr3_length: 12; j_call: TRBJ2-7; v_call: TRBV28; cdr3_aa: ASSLAGGSYEQY
cdr3_length: 12; j_call: TRBJ1-1; v_call: TRBV2; cdr3_aa: ASRTDFRNTEAF
cdr3_length: 15; j_call: TRBJ2-3; v_call: TRBV5-1; cdr3_aa: ASSGRLAGIVTDTQY
cdr3_length: 12; j_call: TRBJ2-7; v_call: TRBV16; cdr3_aa: ASSKGREYYEQY
cdr3_length: 14; j_call: TRBJ1-1; v_call: TRBV4-3; cdr3_aa: ASSQSGGPGNTEAF
cdr3_length: 13; j_call: TRBJ1-2; v_call: TRBV5-5; cdr3_aa: ASSLFTGQAYGYT